This TCR beta chain comes out of a study of cytomegalovirus exposure and HLA in healthy donors (dated by TCRdb to between 2016 and 2019). Regarding the research as a whole: According to a later analysis, one platform produced both the roughly 120 validation repertoires and the 550 to 800 repertoires of the first cohort. The aim of the study was to test whether cataloging public T cell receptors could identify signatures of past pathogen exposure. Along with the approximately 650-subject first cohort, a separate validation cohort of around 120 different subjects was used. To predict cytomegalovirus infection status, the study brought together high-throughput TCR immunosequencing, statistical association of individual TCRs with disease status, and machine learning. Overall study outcomes, separate from this receptor: In a later analysis, TCRs clustered in the first cohort were found to also tend to co-occur in the roughly 120 validation repertoires, with 85% to 95% of cluster scores above 0. The classifier was reported to diagnose cytomegalovirus status with high specificity and sensitivity in both the original and validation cohorts. According to the authors, the approach could potentially be generalized to other disease states and immunological phenotypes. Across donors, most TCR sequences were observed very rarely, whereas some public TCRs were present in many individuals. In vitro tests confirmed that a few of the cytomegalovirus-associated TCR beta chains recognize cytomegalovirus antigens. The validation cohort had no HLA typing available for a later analysis, so co-occurrence within that cohort was assessed over all 120 or so repertoires. The study listed 150 to 200 TCR beta chains as associated with cytomegalovirus.

Library preparation employed the immunoSEQ multiplex PCR assay. From the authors' description of their analysis: A statistical classification framework was developed to diagnose cytomegalovirus status using the catalog of TCR beta chain sequences. TCRdb took this table from immuneACCESS and kept in-frame rearrangements with V and J called. Such tables lack part of the clones; where checked against another copy, unresolved V genes explain under half of the gap, and the rest is unexplained. V, J and clone size were drawn from that table, and D and trimming were deduced from the DNA. This sample has about 330,000 clones in its table, and 75% to 90% of those were observed once. The ten largest clones capture 1.2% of the sample. The CDR3 starts with the cysteine, ends with the phenylalanine, and has 12 residues. Here the CDR3 DNA is all that survives: 36 bases in frame from base 1. The germline V gene (reference sequence) provides CDR1 PRHDT and CDR2 FYEKMQ. V gives up 5 bases and J gives up 8 bases, and the segment between their germline ends measures 12 bases.

The donors belonged to the validation cohort of over a hundred subjects, which was separate from the roughly 670-subject first cohort. Worth noting for this clone: The antigen it binds to is not known. Base qualities are not provided; no much larger clone lies one nucleotide away.

The rearranged segments are TRBV13 and TRBJ1-1; the D gene is not confidently resolved. This clonotype was sampled from a woman in her twenties or thirties in good health and CMV-seropositive. The sequencing sample was made of PBMCs. The CDR3 protein sequence reads: CASSVGRREAFF. The bases read TGTGCCAGCAGCGTCGGACGAAGGGAAGCTTTCTTT.